These 18 T cell receptor beta chains originate from one sample sequenced in a study of blood T cell repertoires in COVID-19. Libraries were prepared by immunoSEQ multiplex PCR; TCRdb keeps only in-frame clonotypes and omits some of them. The table records over 450,000 clones, 80% to 90% of them present only once. What was sequenced was peripheral blood. The origin of the receptors is a man aged 18-30 years with COVID-19, enrolled during active disease.

This chain joins TRBV7-8 and TRBJ1-2; 10 nucleotides agree with TRBD1. Germline V CDR1 and CDR2: SGHVS, FQNEAQ. The CDR3 length is 15 residues. J was trimmed by 1 base and V by 5 bases; bases with no gene match: 4. The CDR3 DNA sequence: TGTGCCAGCAGCAAGGACAGGGGGAATAACTATGGCTACACCTTC. Its protein product is CASSKDRGNNYGYTF.

The chain is built from TRBV6-5 and TRBJ1-1; D is undetermined. CDR1 is MNHEY and CDR2 is SVGAGI in the germline V gene. Trimming left V 2 bases short and J 7 bases short, with 14 bases between. The length of the CDR3 is 14 residues. CDR3 region: CASSYTSSDDEAFF. The CDR3, as DNA: TGTGCCAGCAGTTACACTTCAAGTGATGATGAAGCTTTCTTT.

This clone has only a few counts. The chain recombines TRBV2 with TRBJ2-4, with 9 bases fitting TRBD2. This CDR3 is 19 amino acids long. The J segment lost 1 base and the V segment lost 6 bases, leaving 16 bases of the junction unmatched. Germline values: CDR1 SNHLY, CDR2 FYNNEI. The CDR3: CASSLSGSSLVFAKNIQYF. CDR3 in DNA: TGTGCCAGCAGCCTTAGCGGGAGTAGTTTGGTATTCGCCAAAAACATTCAGTACTTC.

The V and J genes are TRBV6-6 and TRBJ2-2, with D perhaps TRBD2 (5 bases). Germline V gene data show CDR1 as MNHNY and CDR2 as SVGAGI (reference sequence). Trimming shortened V by 1 base and J by 6 bases, and 9 bases separated the two germline ends. The CDR3 extends over 14 amino acids. In DNA, the CDR3 is TGTGCCAGCAGTTACTTAGGGCGGGCCGGGGAGCTGTTTTTT. It translates to CASSYLGRAGELFF.

The rearrangement links TRBV5-4 to TRBJ1-2; D is perhaps TRBD1 (6 bases). The CDR3 totals 13 residues. Trimming took 2 bases from V and 4 from J, leaving 9 bases between them. The germline V gene encodes CDR1 SGHNT and CDR2 YYREEE (reference sequence). In DNA, the CDR3 is TGTGCCAGCAGCTTACAGGGTTCCTATGGCTACACCTTC. This codes for CASSLQGSYGYTF.

The V call is TRBV5-4, the J call TRBJ2-1, with TRBD1 matching 8 bases. The CDR3 has 15 amino acids. In germline, CDR1 is SGHNT, CDR2 YYREEE (reference sequence). With V trimmed by 0 bases and J by 6 bases, 5 bases remained unmatched. The chain's CDR3 is CASSLGQGLSNEQFF. The CDR3 nucleotides are TGTGCCAGCAGCTTGGGACAGGGGCTAAGCAATGAGCAGTTCTTC.

The chain links TRBV5-3 to TRBJ2-1; 8 bases align to TRBD1. TRBV5-3 counts as an open reading frame of uncertain function. This CDR3 spans 16 amino acids. The ends lost 3 bases at V and 6 bases at J; junction bases unmatched: 11. The chain's CDR3 is CARSSTGGRLVNEQFF. The CDR3 DNA sequence: TGTGCCAGAAGCTCAACAGGGGGAAGGTTGGTCAATGAGCAGTTCTTC.

The CDR3 reads CASGAGGSWQETQYF. The CDR3 coding sequence is TGTGCCAGCGGAGCCGGAGGGAGTTGGCAAGAGACCCAGTACTTC. This chain connects TRBV2 to TRBJ2-5; possible D gene TRBD2, 6 bases. Between the trimmed V and J ends, which lost 8 bases and 2 bases, there was a span of 18 bases. CDR1 is SNHLY, CDR2 FYNNEI, per germline. This CDR3 is built from 15 residues.

This chain uses TRBV14 with TRBJ2-1; 16 nucleotides line up with TRBD2. Per germline, CDR1 SGHDN and CDR2 FVKESK. The CDR3 contains 18 residues. V shed 4 bases and J 0 bases; nucleotides not matched to a gene: 3. CDR3 bases: TGTGCCAGCAGCCCCGGGACTAGCGGGGGGGTCTCCTACAATGAGCAGTTCTTC. This codes for CASSPGTSGGVSYNEQFF. Drawing the rest from reference TRBV14 and TRBJ2-1, the complete variable domain is EAGVTQFPSHSVIEKGQTVTLRCDPISGHDNLYWYRRVMGKEIKFLLHFVKESKQDESGMPNNRFLAERTGGTYSTLKVQPAELEDSGVYFCASSPGTSGGVSYNEQFFGPGTRLTVL.

In nucleotides, the CDR3 is TGTGCCAGCAGCCAAGATTGGGGGGTCGATGAAAAACTGTTTTTT. Amino acid sequence: CASSQDWGVDEKLFF. This chain uses TRBV3-1 (or the pseudogene TRBV3-2) with TRBJ1-4, with D perhaps TRBD1 (5 bases). V lost 0 bases, J lost 6 bases, and 11 bases lay in between. The length of the CDR3 is 15 residues. Germline V gives CDR1 LGHDT, CDR2 YNNKEL (reference sequence).

This chain connects TRBV19 to TRBJ2-3; 9 nucleotides match TRBD2. CDR1 LNHDA and CDR2 SQIVND come from the germline V gene (reference sequence). The J segment lost 0 bases and the V segment lost 11 bases, leaving 6 bases of the junction unmatched. The CDR3 has 14 residues. The CDR3 bases are TGTGCCGCTAAAACTAGCGGGAGCACAGATACGCAGTATTTT. It is translated as CAAKTSGSTDTQYF.

The chain uses TRBV14 and TRBJ2-4, with 11 bases lining up with TRBD2. CDR1 and CDR2 (germline): SGHDN, FVKESK. The trim removed 1 base at V and 5 bases at J, leaving 4 bases unmatched. The CDR3 extends over 16 amino acids. The CDR3: CASSQGSSGGQNIQYF. CDR3 DNA: TGTGCCAGCAGCCAAGGTTCTAGCGGGGGGCAAAACATTCAGTACTTC.

As regards this clone: One junction end disagrees with the germline gene, perhaps due to a read error. This chain joins TRBV14 and TRBJ1-2, with 7 bases identical to TRBD1. The germline V gene has CDR1 SGHDN and CDR2 FVKESK. The CDR3 extends over 12 amino acids. CDR3 DNA: TGTGCCAGCGAAGGGTTCAGGGACAGACCGATCTTC. This translates into CASEGFRDRPIF.

The V call is TRBV19, the J call TRBJ2-2; the match to TRBD2 covers 8 bases. Germline V CDR1 and CDR2: LNHDA, SQIVND (reference sequence). CDR3 length equals 15 residues. V lost 8 bases and J lost 6; bases outside the gene matches: 11. The CDR3 loop is CASALSGRAAGELFF. The CDR3 DNA reads TGTGCCAGTGCCCTAAGCGGGAGAGCGGCCGGGGAGCTGTTTTTT.

The V gene is TRBV4-1, the J gene TRBJ2-1, with 7 bases that match TRBD2. Per the germline V gene, CDR1 is MGHRA and CDR2 is YSYEKL. The J segment lost 9 bases and the V segment lost 3 bases, leaving 20 bases of the junction unmatched. The CDR3 consists of 18 residues. CDR3 DNA sequence: TGCGCCAGCAGCCAGTTGTTTGGAGGGACTATCTTACAAGGTGAGCAGTTCTTC. Protein: CASSQLFGGTILQGEQFF.

The rearrangement joins TRBV5-8 to TRBJ2-5; possible D gene TRBD1, 6 bases. CDR3 length: 13 amino acids. Germline CDR1 and CDR2: SGHTS and YDEGEE. V was trimmed by 4 bases and J by 2 bases, leaving 9 bases between them. CDR3 nucleotides: TGTGCCAGCAGCCCAGGGGATCAAGAGACCCAGTACTTC. Translated: CASSPGDQETQYF.

This clone appeared a single time. V usage is TRBV11-3 and J usage is TRBJ2-1; tentatively, D is TRBD1 (5 bases). This CDR3 contains 15 residues. Between the trimmed V and J ends, which lost 1 base and 0 bases, there was a span of 7 bases. Germline CDR1 is SGHNT and CDR2 is YENEEA. The CDR3 DNA reads as TGTGCCAGCAGCTTAGCCAGGGCCTCCTACAATGAGCAGTTCTTC. Protein sequence: CASSLARASYNEQFF.

This clone appeared a single time. The chain links TRBV6-5 to TRBJ2-7; 9 positions match TRBD1. The trim removed 3 bases at V and 3 bases at J, leaving 9 bases unmatched. Germline CDR1 MNHEY, CDR2 SVGAGI. There are 16 residues in the CDR3. As DNA, the CDR3 is TGTGCCAGCAGTTATTCCCGGGACAGGGTAGTCTACGAGCAGTACTTC. Amino acids: CASSYSRDRVVYEQYF.